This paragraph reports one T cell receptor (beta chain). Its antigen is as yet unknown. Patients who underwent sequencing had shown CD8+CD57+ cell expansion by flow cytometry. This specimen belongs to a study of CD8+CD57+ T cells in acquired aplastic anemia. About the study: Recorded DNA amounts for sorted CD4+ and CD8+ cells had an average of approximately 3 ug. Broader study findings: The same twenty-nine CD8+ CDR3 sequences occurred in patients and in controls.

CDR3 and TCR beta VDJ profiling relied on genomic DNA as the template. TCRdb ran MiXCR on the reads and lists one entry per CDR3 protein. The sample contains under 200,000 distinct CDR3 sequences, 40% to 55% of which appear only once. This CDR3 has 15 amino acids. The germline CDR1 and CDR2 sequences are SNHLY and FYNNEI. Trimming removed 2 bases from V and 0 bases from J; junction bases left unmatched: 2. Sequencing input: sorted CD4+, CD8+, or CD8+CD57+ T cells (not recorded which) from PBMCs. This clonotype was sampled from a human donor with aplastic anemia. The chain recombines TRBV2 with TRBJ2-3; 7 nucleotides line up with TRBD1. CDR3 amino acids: CASSEKGASTDTQYF. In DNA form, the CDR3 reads TGTGCCAGCAGTGAAAAGGGGGCTAGCACAGATACGCAGTATTTT.